Described below is a single TCR beta chain sequence and its context. Some clones are missing from TCRdb's copy, which holds only in-frame ones; the method was immunoSEQ multiplex PCR. The table lists some 30,000 clones, around 90% of them singletons, with approximately 7.9% in the top ten. This sample is part of a study of T cell changes during pregnancy in multiple sclerosis. The CDR3 has 13 amino acids. Germline CDR1 reads SGHAT; CDR2 reads FQNNGV. Trimming took off 5 bases at V and 6 bases at J, with 13 bases between the two ends. The source of this sequence is a female donor with multiple sclerosis, enrolled in a pregnancy study. The V and J genes are TRBV11-2 and TRBJ1-2; D is unclear. The sequencing here drew on CD8+ T cells from peripheral blood mononuclear cells, taken before pregnancy. The CDR3 protein is CASSQQVSHGYTF. For the CDR3, the DNA is TGTGCCAGCAGCCAGCAGGTCAGCCATGGCTACACCTTC. Variable domain in full (rest from reference TRBV11-2 and TRBJ1-2): EAGVAQSPRYKIIEKRQSVAFWCNPISGHATLYWYQQILGQGPKLLIQFQNNGVVDDSQLPKDRFSAERLKGVDSTLKIQPAKLEDSAVYLCASSQQVSHGYTFGSGTRLTVV.